The clone carrying this TCR beta chain was recorded only once. This sample stems from a study of blood T cell repertoires in COVID-19. Some clones are missing from TCRdb's copy, which holds only in-frame ones; the method was immunoSEQ multiplex PCR. Of tens of thousands of clones listed, 87% are singletons. The sample taken for sequencing was peripheral blood. The TCR comes from a man between 50 and 59 years old with active COVID-19.

The CDR3 bases are TGTGCCAGCTCACCAGAGACAGGGAGAACCTATGGCTACACCTTC. Amino acids: CASSPETGRTYGYTF. This sequence joins TRBV18 and TRBJ1-2, with 7 bases identical to TRBD1. The V gene end was trimmed by 2 bases and the J gene end by 4 bases; junction bases not matched to a gene: 7. The CDR3 is made up of 15 amino acids. The germline V gene encodes CDR1 KGHSH and CDR2 LQKENI.